Shown below are 14 T cell receptor beta chains from a single sample sequenced in a study of CD8 T cells in Susac syndrome. After extraction with the RNeasy kit, about 0.45 to 1 ug of the RNA was reverse transcribed using random hexamers. TCRdb used MiXCR to reprocess the immunoSEQ multiplex PCR reads, holding one entry per CDR3 protein. The sample contains some 190,000 distinct CDR3 sequences, around 95% of which appear only once. Input material: CD4+ T cells from PBMCs. The source is a human donor with multiple sclerosis.

The rearrangement uses TRBV30 and TRBJ1-2; no reliable D call. This CDR3 is built from 12 residues. Trimming shortened V by 4 bases and J by 2 bases, and 8 bases separated the two germline ends. Germline-derived CDR1 and CDR2 are GTSNPN and SVGIG (reference sequence). The CDR3 nucleotides are TGTGCCTGGATGGGGAAGAACTATGGCTACACCTTC. Translation gives CAWMGKNYGYTF.

As concerns this clonotype: An end of the junction does not agree with germline; a read error may underlie this. V usage is TRBV24-1 and J usage is TRBJ1-2; TRBD1 is a possible D gene (5 bases). Germline V gene data show CDR1 as KGHDR and CDR2 as SFDVKD. CDR3 size: 12 residues. The CDR3 is CATSDLDRDLTF. The CDR3 region has the DNA TGTGCCACCAGTGACCTTGACCGGGACCTCACTTTC.

This chain uses TRBV29-1 with TRBJ2-4, with D possibly being TRBD2 (6 bases). Trimming removed 0 bases at V and 6 bases at J, with 6 bases between. The CDR3 loop spans 12 amino acids. Germline V gene sequence: CDR1 SQVTM, CDR2 ANQGSEA. CDR3 amino acids: CSVEEGGNIQYF. The DNA of the CDR3 is TGCAGCGTTGAAGAGGGGGGAAACATTCAGTACTTC.

The chain uses TRBV7-2 and TRBJ2-2, with D perhaps matching TRBD2 (6 bases). CDR1 SGHTA and CDR2 FQGNSA come from the germline V gene. This CDR3 has 17 amino acids. The V gene lost 0 bases and the J gene lost 3 bases, with 14 bases spanning the gap. The CDR3 coding sequence is TGTGCCAGCAGCTTAGCAAGAGGAGGGGTGCACACCGGGGAGCTGTTTTTT. It translates to CASSLARGGVHTGELFF.

CDR3 in DNA: TGTGCCAGCAGCCAAGATAGGAGCGGGGGGACACAAGAGACCCAGTACTTC. Protein: CASSQDRSGGTQETQYF. The V call is TRBV4-2, the J call TRBJ2-5; 9 bases are a match to TRBD2. After removal of 0 bases from V and 2 bases from J, the junction contained 7 bases not matched to a gene. Germline V gene data show CDR1 as LGHNA and CDR2 as YNFKEQ. CDR3 length equals 17 residues.

The chain has TRBV20-1 and TRBJ1-2; D is unresolved. CDR1 and CDR2 (germline): DFQATT, SNEGSKA (reference sequence). The CDR3 consists of 14 residues. Deletions cut 0 bases from V and 8 bases from J, with 16 bases between. CDR3 protein: CSARDPTQRGGYTF. The CDR3 DNA follows: TGCAGTGCTAGAGACCCGACCCAACGCGGAGGCTACACCTTC.

The rearrangement links TRBV28 to TRBJ2-5; 10 bases line up with TRBD1. The J segment lost 4 bases and the V segment lost 2 bases, leaving 4 bases of the junction unmatched. Germline CDR1 reads MDHEN; CDR2 reads SYDVKM. This CDR3 is built from 15 residues. The CDR3 DNA reads as TGTGCCAGCAGTTTAGACAGGGGGCTTGGAGAGACCCAGTACTTC. Its translation: CASSLDRGLGETQYF. Supplemented by reference TRBV28 and TRBJ2-5, the full variable domain reads DVKVTQSSRYLVKRTGEKVFLECVQDMDHENMFWYRQDPGLGLRLIYFSYDVKMKEKGDIPEGYSVSREKKERFSLILESASTNQTSMYLCASSLDRGLGETQYFGPGTRLLVL.

V gene TRBV4-1 combines with J gene TRBJ1-2; 7 bases match TRBD1. Germline V lookup: CDR1 MGHRA, CDR2 YSYEKL. The CDR3 covers 18 residues. V shed 0 bases, J shed 2 bases, and the junction held 12 bases outside the gene matches. The CDR3 coding sequence is TGCGCCAGCAGCCAAGAAGCTAGAGGGACAGCGCAAAACTATGGCTACACCTTC. Protein: CASSQEARGTAQNYGYTF.

The chain is built from TRBV11-2 and TRBJ2-1; D remains unclear. Per the germline V gene, CDR1 is SGHAT and CDR2 is FQNNGV. This CDR3 has 12 amino acids. Trimming took off 1 base at V and 4 bases at J, with 2 bases between the two ends. CDR3 loop: CASSLAYNEQFF. DNA of the CDR3: TGTGCCAGCAGCTTAGCTTACAATGAGCAGTTCTTC. Based on the CDR3 plus reference TRBV11-2 and TRBJ2-1, the full variable domain is EAGVAQSPRYKIIEKRQSVAFWCNPISGHATLYWYQQILGQGPKLLIQFQNNGVVDDSQLPKDRFSAERLKGVDSTLKIQPAKLEDSAVYLCASSLAYNEQFFGPGTRLTVL.

This chain uses TRBV20-1 with TRBJ1-2; D remains unclear. The CDR3 is 14 amino acids. Germline CDR1 DFQATT, CDR2 SNEGSKA (reference sequence). Trimming took off 6 bases at V and 2 bases at J, with 16 bases between the two ends. As DNA, the CDR3 is TGCAGTGCGAATAGGCAGTCCAGAAACTATGGCTACACCTTC. Translating gives CSANRQSRNYGYTF.

The chain employs TRBV2 and TRBJ1-2; TRBD1 matches at 8 bases. The V gene end was trimmed by 5 bases and the J gene end by 4 bases; junction bases not matched to a gene: 9. The CDR3 consists of 15 residues. CDR1 and CDR2 from the germline V gene are SNHLY and FYNNEI. CDR3: CASSSLGQGLYGYTF. The CDR3 coding sequence is TGTGCCAGCAGTTCCCTCGGACAGGGACTCTATGGCTACACCTTC.

This clonotype came up a few times. The gene calls are TRBV20-1 and TRBJ2-3; weak D call: TRBD2 (5 bases). The germline gives CDR1 DFQATT, CDR2 SNEGSKA (reference sequence). The V and J ends lost 4 bases and 1 base respectively, with 6 bases between them. There are 12 residues in the CDR3. For the CDR3, the DNA is TGCAGTGCTACCGGGGGCACAGATACGCAGTATTTT. This sequence encodes CSATGGTDTQYF.

J is TRBJ2-7 and V is TRBV12-3 or TRBV12-4, with D possibly TRBD2 on 6 matching bases. The V gene lost 10 bases and the J gene lost 0 bases, with 19 bases spanning the gap. The CDR3 contains 15 residues. CDR3 amino acids: CATMGGLGSSYEQYF. CDR3 nucleotides: TGTGCCACAATGGGGGGATTAGGGTCCTCCTACGAGCAGTACTTC.

The chain couples TRBV7-2 to TRBJ2-1, with TRBD2 as a possible D gene (5 bases). V dropped 6 bases and J dropped 6 bases, with 15 bases sitting between them. The length of the CDR3 is 14 residues. Looked up from germline, CDR1 is SGHTA and CDR2 is FQGNSA. The CDR3 region is CASRERLDFNEQFF. Here the CDR3 DNA reads TGTGCCAGCAGGGAAAGGTTGGACTTCAATGAGCAGTTCTTC.